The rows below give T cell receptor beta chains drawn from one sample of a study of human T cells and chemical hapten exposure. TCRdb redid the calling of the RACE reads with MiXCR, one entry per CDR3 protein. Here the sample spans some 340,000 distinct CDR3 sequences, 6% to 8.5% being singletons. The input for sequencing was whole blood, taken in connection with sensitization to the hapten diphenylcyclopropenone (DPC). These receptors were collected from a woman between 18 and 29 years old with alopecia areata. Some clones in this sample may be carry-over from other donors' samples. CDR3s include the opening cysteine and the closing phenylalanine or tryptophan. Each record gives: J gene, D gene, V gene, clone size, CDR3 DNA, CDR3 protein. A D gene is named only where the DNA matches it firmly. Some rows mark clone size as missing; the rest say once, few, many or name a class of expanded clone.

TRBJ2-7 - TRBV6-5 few TGTGCCAGCAGTTACTCAGGTCTGGCCCCCCTCTACGAGCAGTACTTC CASSYSGLAPLYEQYF
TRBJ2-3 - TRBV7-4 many TGTGCCAGCAGCTTTCGGTCAGATACGCAGTATTTT CASSFRSDTQYF
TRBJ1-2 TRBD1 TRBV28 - TGTGCCAGCAGCACGGGACAGGGGGTGAGCGGCTATGGCTACACCTTC CASSTGQGVSGYGYTF
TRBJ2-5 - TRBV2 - TGTGCCAGCAAGGTTGGGACAAAGTTTGGAGAGACCCAGTACTTC CASKVGTKFGETQYF
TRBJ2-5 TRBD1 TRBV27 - TGTGCCAGCAGTTTATCGGCCGGGACAGGGGGGCCAGCGGAGACCCAGTACTTC CASSLSAGTGGPAETQYF
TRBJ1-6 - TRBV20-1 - TGCAGTGCTGGCCATCCCCCCGGATCCCTCCACTTT CSAGHPPGSLHF
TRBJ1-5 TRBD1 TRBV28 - TGTGCCAGCAGTCGCGACAGGGGGCTCAGTCAGCCCCAGCATTTT CASSRDRGLSQPQHF
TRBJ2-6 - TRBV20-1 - TGCAGTGCTCCCTCAACTCCGGAGGCCAACGTCCTGACTTTC CSAPSTPEANVLTF
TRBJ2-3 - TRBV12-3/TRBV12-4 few TGTGCCAGCAGTTTAGTCTGGGTTGGGAGCACAGATACGCAGTATTTT CASSLVWVGSTDTQYF
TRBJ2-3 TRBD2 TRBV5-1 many TGCGCCAGCAGCTCTGGGACTAGCGGGTCTGGCACAGATACGCAGTATTTT CASSSGTSGSGTDTQYF
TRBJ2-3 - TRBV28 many TGTGCCAGCAGTTTATCTGCCCCTTCGGGCACAGATACGCAGTATTTT CASSLSAPSGTDTQYF
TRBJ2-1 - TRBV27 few TGTGCCAGCAGTTTAAGACAAAATTTGAAAGCTGAGCAGTTCTTC CASSLRQNLKAEQFF
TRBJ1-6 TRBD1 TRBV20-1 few TGCAGTGCTAGAGTCCTTCCGGGACAGGGCAATAATTCACCCCTCCACTTT CSARVLPGQGNNSPLHF
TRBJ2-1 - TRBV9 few TGTGCCAGCAGCGTAGGCGGCGGGCTTGAGCAGTTCTTC CASSVGGGLEQFF
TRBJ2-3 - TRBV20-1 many TGCAGTGCTAGAGCTAGCGGCACAGATACGCAGTATTTT CSARASGTDTQYF
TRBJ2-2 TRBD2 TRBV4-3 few TGCGCCAGCAGCCAACCTACTTCCGGGACTATCCCCGGGGAGCTGTTTTTT CASSQPTSGTIPGELFF
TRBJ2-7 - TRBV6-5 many TGTGCCAGCAGACCGCCTGCCAGGGAATACGAGCAGTACTTC CASRPPAREYEQYF
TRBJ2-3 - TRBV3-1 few TGTGCCAGCAGTCTGGAAGTGGCTAGCGACCGCACAGATACGCAGTATTTT CASSLEVASDRTDTQYF
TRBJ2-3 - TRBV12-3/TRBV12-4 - TGTGCCAGCGGTCCTCGTCGAGGGCCTTTCACAGATACGCAGTATTTT CASGPRRGPFTDTQYF
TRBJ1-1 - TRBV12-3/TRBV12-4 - TGTGCCAGCAGTTTGGACAACAGGGTTCGAGCTTTCTTT CASSLDNRVRAFF
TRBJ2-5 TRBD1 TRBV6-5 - TGTGCCAGCAGAAGAACCGGGACAGAGATCCAAGAGACCCAGTACTTC CASRRTGTEIQETQYF
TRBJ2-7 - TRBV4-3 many TGCGCCAGCAGCCAAGAACTATCCCGAGAGCAGTACTTC CASSQELSREQYF
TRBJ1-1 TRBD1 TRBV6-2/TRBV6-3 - TGTGCCAGCAGTTACCCGACAGGGGAGGAGGGGACGATGAACACTGAAGCTTTCTTT CASSYPTGEEGTMNTEAFF
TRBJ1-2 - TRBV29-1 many TGCAGCGTAGCCCAGGGAGCGGGCTATGGCTACACCTTC CSVAQGAGYGYTF
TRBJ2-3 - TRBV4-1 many TGCGCCAGCAGCTGGGGCTTGAAGACAGATACGCAGTATTTT CASSWGLKTDTQYF
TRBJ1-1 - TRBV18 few TGTGCCAGCTCACCACCGGAGCTCGGTGAAGCTTTCTTT CASSPPELGEAFF
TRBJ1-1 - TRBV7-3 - TGTGCCAGCTTACCCTTGGGAGGCGTGACTGAAGCTTTCTTT CASLPLGGVTEAFF
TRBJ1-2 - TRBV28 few TGTGCCAGCAGAATACCACAGGGATCGAACGGCTACACCTTC CASRIPQGSNGYTF
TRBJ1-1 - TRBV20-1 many TGCAGTGCTTTACAGGGGAACACTGAAGCTTTCTTT CSALQGNTEAFF
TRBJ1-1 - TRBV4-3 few TGCGCCAGCAGCCAAGAGTCACTGTACACTGAAGCTTTCTTT CASSQESLYTEAFF
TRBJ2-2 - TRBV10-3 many TGTGCCATCAGTGAGGGGGGCCCCGAGCTGTTTTTT CAISEGGPELFF
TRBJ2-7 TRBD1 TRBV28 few TGTGCCAGCAGTTCTATAGGACAGGGGACACCCTACGAGCAGTACTTC CASSSIGQGTPYEQYF
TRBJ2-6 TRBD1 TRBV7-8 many TGTGCCAGCAGCCCAAGGGACAGGGGGTCTGGGGCCAACGTCCTGACTTTC CASSPRDRGSGANVLTF
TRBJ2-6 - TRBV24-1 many TGTGCCACCAGTGATCGGCAGGGGCTCAGCTCTGGGGCCAACGTCCTGACTTTC CATSDRQGLSSGANVLTF
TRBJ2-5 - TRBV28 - TGTGCCAGCCGAGGACGGACTCAGTACTTC CASRGRTQYF
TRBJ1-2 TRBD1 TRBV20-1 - TGCAGTGCCGCCCTAGGGGACAGGAGGGCCTATGGCTACACCTTC CSAALGDRRAYGYTF
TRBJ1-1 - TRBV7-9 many TGTGCCAGCAGCCTCGGGGCATCCCCCCGGAAGGCTTTCTTT CASSLGASPRKAFF
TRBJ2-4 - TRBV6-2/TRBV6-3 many TGTGCCAGCAGGCCCGGAACACTCCCCGGAAAACAGTACTTC CASRPGTLPGKQYF
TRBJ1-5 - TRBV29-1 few TGCAGCGTTATCCTGGCAGGGCGGAAGAATCAGCCCCAGCATTTT CSVILAGRKNQPQHF
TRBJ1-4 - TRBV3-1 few TGTGCCAGCAGCCCACCCGGCTGGGCAAGTGAAAAACTGTTTTTT CASSPPGWASEKLFF
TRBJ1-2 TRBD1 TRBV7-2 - TGTGCCAGCAGCTGGGACAGCTATGGCTACACCTTC CASSWDSYGYTF
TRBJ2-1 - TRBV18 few TGTGCCAGCTCACCAGGAACCTACAATGAGCAGTTCTTC CASSPGTYNEQFF
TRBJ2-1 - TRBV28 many TGTGCCAGCAGCGACAGATACAATGAGCAGTTCTTC CASSDRYNEQFF
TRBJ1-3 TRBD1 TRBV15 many TGTGCCACCAGCAGGACGTTACAGGGGGCGGACGGAAACACCATATATTTT CATSRTLQGADGNTIYF
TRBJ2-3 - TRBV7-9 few TGTGCCAGCAGCTCCCCCCGGGACAACCAATTCAGCACAGATACGCAGTATTTT CASSSPRDNQFSTDTQYF
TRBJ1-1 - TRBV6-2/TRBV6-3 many TGTGCCAGCAGTTACTGGGCGAGGAACACTGAAGCTTTCTTT CASSYWARNTEAFF
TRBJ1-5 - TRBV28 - TGTGCCAGCAGACCGGGCCGGGGCAATCAGCCCCAGCATTTT CASRPGRGNQPQHF
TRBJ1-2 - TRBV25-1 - TGTGCCAGCAGTTCACAGGGTTCGAGCCTCTATGGCTACACCTTC CASSSQGSSLYGYTF
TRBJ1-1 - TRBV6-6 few TGTGCCAGCATTCCAGGGGTCTACACTGAAGCTTTCTTT CASIPGVYTEAFF
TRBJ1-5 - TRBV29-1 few TGCAGCGTTGAAGATTTCGAGGATGGGCCCCAGCATTTT CSVEDFEDGPQHF